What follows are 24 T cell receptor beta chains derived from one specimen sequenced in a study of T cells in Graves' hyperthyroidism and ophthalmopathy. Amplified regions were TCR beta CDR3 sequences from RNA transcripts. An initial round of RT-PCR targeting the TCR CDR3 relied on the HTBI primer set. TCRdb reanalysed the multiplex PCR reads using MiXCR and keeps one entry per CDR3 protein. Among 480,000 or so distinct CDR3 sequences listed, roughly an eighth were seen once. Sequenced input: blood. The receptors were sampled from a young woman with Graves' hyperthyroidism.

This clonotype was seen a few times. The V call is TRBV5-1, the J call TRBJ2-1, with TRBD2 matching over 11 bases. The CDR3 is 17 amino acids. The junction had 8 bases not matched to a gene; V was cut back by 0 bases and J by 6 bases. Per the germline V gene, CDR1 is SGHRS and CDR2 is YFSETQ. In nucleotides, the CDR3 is TGCGCCAGCAGCTTGGGTGTAGCGGGAGGGCCCTTCAATGAGCAGTTCTTC. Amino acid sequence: CASSLGVAGGPFNEQFF.

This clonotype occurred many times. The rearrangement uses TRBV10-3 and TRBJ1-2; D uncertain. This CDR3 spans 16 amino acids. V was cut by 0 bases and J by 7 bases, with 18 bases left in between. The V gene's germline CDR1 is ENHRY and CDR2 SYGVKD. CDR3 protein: CAISESTLLSRAGYTF. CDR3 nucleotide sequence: TGTGCCATCAGTGAGTCGACTCTACTTTCTCGAGCTGGCTACACCTTC.

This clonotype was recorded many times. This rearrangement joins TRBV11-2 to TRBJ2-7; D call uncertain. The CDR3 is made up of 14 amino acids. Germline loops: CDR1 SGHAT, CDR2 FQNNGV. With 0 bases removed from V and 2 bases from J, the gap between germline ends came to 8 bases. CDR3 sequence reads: CASSLDRQAYEQYV. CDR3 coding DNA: TGTGCCAGCAGCTTAGATCGGCAGGCCTACGAGCAGTACGTC.

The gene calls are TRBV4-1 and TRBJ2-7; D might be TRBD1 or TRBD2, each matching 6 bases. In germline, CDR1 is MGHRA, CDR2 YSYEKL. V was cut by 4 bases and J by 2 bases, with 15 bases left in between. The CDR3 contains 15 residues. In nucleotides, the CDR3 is TGCGCCAGCAGCCCCGGAGGGACACCGACCTACGAGCAGTACTTC. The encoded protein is CASSPGGTPTYEQYF.

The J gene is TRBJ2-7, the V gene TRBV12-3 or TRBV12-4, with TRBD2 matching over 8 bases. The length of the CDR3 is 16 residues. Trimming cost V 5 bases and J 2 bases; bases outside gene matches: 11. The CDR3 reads CASSQIGPAGAYEQYF. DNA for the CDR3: TGTGCCAGCAGTCAAATAGGACCAGCGGGAGCCTACGAGCAGTACTTC.

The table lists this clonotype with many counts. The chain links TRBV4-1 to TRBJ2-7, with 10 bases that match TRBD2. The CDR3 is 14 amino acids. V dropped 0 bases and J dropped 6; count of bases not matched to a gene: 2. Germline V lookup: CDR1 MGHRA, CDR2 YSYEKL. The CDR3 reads CASSQEAGGREQYF. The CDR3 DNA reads TGCGCCAGCAGCCAAGAAGCGGGAGGGCGCGAGCAGTACTTC.

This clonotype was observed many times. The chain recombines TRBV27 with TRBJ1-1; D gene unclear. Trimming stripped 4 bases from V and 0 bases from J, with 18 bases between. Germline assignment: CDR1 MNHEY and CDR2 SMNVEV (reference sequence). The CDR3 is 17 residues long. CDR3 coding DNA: TGTGCCAGCAGTTCACCTCCTATGAGGACTCTGAACACTGAAGCTTTCTTT. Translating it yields CASSSPPMRTLNTEAFF.

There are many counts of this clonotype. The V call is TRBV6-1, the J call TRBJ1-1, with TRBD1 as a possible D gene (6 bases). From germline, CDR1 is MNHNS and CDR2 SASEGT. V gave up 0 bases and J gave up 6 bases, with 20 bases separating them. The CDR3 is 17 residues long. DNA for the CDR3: TGTGCCAGCAGTGAAGCGCTTCAAAGAGGGGGTAGGGCTGAAGCTTTCTTT. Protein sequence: CASSEALQRGGRAEAFF.

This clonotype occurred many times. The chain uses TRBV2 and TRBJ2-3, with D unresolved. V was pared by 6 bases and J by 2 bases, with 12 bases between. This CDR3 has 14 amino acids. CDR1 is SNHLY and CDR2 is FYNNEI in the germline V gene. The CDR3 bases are TGTGCCAGCAGCCCCGGAACCTACACAGATACGCAGTATTTT. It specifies CASSPGTYTDTQYF.

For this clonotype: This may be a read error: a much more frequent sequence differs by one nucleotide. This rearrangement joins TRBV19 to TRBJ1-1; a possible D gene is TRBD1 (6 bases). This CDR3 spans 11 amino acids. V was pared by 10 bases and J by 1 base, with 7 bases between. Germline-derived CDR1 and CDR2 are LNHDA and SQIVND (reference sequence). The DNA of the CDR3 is TGTGCCACCAGGGGGAACACTGAAGCTTTCTTT. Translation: CATRGNTEAFF.

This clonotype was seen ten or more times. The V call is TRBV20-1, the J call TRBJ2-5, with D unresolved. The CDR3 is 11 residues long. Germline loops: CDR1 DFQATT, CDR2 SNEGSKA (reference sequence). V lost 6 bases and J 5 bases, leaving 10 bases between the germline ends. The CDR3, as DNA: TGCAGTGCCTGGACGCACGAGACCCAGTACTTC. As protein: CSAWTHETQYF.

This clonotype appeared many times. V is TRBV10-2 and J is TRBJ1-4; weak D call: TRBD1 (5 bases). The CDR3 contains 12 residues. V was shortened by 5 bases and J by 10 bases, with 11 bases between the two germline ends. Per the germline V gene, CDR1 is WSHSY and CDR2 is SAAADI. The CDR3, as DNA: TGCGCCAGCAGTATTCCCGGGGGAAAACTGTTTTTT. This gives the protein CASSIPGGKLFF.

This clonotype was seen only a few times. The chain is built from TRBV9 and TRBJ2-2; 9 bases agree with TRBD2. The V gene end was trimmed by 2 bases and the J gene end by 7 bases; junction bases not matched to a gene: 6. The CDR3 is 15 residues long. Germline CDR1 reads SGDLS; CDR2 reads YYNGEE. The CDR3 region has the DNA TGTGCCAGCAGCGTCAGCGGGAGGATTGTCGGGGAGCTGTTTTTT. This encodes CASSVSGRIVGELFF.

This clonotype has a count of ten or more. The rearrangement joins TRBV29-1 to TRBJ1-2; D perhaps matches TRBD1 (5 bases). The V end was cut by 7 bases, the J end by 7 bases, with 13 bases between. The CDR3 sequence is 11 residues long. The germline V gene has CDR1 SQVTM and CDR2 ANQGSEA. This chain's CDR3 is CSAAWGGGYTF. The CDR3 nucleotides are TGCAGCGCAGCTTGGGGGGGTGGCTACACCTTC.

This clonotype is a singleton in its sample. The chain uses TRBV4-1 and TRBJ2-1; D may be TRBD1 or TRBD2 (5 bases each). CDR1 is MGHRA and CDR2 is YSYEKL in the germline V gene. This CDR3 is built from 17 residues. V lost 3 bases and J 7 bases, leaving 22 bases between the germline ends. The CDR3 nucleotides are TGCGCCAGCAGCCAGAAACAGGACTCCATACTGGGGAATGAGCAGTTCTTC. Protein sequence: CASSQKQDSILGNEQFF.

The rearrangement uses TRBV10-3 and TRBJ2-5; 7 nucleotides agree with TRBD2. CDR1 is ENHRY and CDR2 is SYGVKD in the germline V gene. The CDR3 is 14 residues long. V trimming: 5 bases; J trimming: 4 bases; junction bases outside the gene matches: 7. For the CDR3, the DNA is TGTGCCATCAGTAGCCGGGAGGTGGGAGAGACCCAGTACTTC. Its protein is CAISSREVGETQYF.

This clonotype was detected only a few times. This chain's CDR3 is CASSLEGTPNYGYTF. DNA of the CDR3: TGTGCCAGCAGCTTAGAGGGGACTCCTAACTATGGCTACACCTTC. The chain uses TRBV7-9 and TRBJ1-2; D possibly corresponds to TRBD1 (5 bases). The CDR3 is 15 residues long. V lost 1 base and J 0 bases, leaving 9 bases between the germline ends. In germline, CDR1 is SEHNR, CDR2 FQNEAQ (reference sequence).

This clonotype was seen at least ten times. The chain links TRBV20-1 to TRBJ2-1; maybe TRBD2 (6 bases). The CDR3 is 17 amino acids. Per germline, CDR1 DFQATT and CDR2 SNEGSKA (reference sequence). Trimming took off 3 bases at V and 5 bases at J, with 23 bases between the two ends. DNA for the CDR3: TGCAGTGCTAGTAGACTCAGGAGGGACGGCGGGCACAATGAGCAGTTCTTC. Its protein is CSASRLRRDGGHNEQFF.

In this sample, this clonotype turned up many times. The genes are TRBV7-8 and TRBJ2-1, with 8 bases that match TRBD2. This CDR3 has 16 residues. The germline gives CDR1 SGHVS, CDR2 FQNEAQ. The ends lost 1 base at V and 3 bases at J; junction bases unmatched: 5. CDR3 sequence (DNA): TGTGCCAGCAGCTTAGGCCGCGGGAGGATCTACAATGAGCAGTTCTTC. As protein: CASSLGRGRIYNEQFF.

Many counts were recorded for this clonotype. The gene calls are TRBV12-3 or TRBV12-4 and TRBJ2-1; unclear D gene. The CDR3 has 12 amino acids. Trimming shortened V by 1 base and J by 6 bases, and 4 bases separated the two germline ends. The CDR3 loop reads CASSLEANEQFF. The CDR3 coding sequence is TGTGCCAGCAGTTTAGAGGCCAATGAGCAGTTCTTC.

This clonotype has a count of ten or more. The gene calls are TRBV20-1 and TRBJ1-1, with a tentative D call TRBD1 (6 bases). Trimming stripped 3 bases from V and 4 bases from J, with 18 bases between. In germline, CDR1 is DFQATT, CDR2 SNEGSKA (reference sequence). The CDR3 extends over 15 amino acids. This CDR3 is CSASMGHSMSTEAFF. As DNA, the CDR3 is TGCAGTGCTAGTATGGGACACTCGATGTCCACTGAAGCTTTCTTT.

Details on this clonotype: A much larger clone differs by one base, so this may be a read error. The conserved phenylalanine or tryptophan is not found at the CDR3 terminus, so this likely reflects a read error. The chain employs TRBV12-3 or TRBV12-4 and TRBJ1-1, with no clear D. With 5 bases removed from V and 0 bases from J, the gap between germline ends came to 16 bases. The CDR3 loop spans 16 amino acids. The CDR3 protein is CASSEILGRLNTEAFS. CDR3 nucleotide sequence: TGTGCCAGCAGTGAAATTTTAGGCAGATTGAACACTGAAGCTTTCTCT.

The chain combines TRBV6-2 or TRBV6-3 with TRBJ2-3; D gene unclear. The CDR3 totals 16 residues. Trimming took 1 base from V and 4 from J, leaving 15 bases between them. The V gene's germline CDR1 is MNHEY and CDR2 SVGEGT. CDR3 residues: CASSYLSMGIADTQYF. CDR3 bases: TGTGCCAGCAGTTACTTGTCGATGGGAATCGCAGATACGCAGTATTTT.

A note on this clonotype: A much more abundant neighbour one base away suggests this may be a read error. The DNA for the CDR3 is TGTGCCAGCAGTGATGATTTTGGCTACACCTTC. It yields the protein CASSDDFGYTF. The rearrangement uses TRBV27 and TRBJ1-2, with D hard to call. Germline lookup yields CDR1 MNHEY and CDR2 SMNVEV (reference sequence). Between the trimmed V and J ends, which lost 5 bases and 7 bases, there was a span of 8 bases. The CDR3 is made up of 11 amino acids.